The 10 T cell receptor beta chains below come from one sample, sequenced in a study of control samples from healthy donors and cancer patients. The assay was immunoSEQ multiplex PCR, and TCRdb's table has in-frame clones only and misses some. The sample contains tens of thousands of clones, around 89% of which appear only once. Material for sequencing was blood. The receptors stem from a man in his fifties in good health.

This clone was detected only once. The chain is built from TRBV6-1 and TRBJ2-5, with TRBD1 identical over 9 bases. Germline V gene data show CDR1 as MNHNS and CDR2 as SASEGT. CDR3 length equals 13 residues. V shed 4 bases and J 6 bases; nucleotides not matched to a gene: 3. The CDR3 DNA is TGTGCCAGCAGTGGAGGACAGGGGAAGACCCAGTACTTC. It specifies CASSGGQGKTQYF.

The rearrangement uses TRBV6-5 and TRBJ2-5; TRBD2 matches 11 bases. The ends lost 7 bases at V and 2 bases at J; junction bases unmatched: 6. This CDR3 region has 15 residues. Germline CDR1 MNHEY, CDR2 SVGAGI. As DNA, the CDR3 is TGTGCCAGCACCAAGACTAGCGGGGTTCAAGAGACCCAGTACTTC. This gives the protein CASTKTSGVQETQYF.

The rearrangement uses TRBV6-5 and TRBJ2-3; the D is unclear. The length of the CDR3 is 14 residues. V shed 7 bases and J shed 0 bases, with 11 bases lying between them. Germline V lookup: CDR1 MNHEY, CDR2 SVGAGI. The CDR3 region has the DNA TGTGCCAGCATTTTAGGGCTGAGCACAGATACGCAGTATTTT. It encodes CASILGLSTDTQYF.

The chain uses TRBV5-1 and TRBJ2-7, with D unclear. V was cut by 4 bases and J by 2 bases, with 13 bases left in between. This CDR3 region has 14 residues. The germline V gene encodes CDR1 SGHRS and CDR2 YFSETQ. CDR3 DNA sequence: TGCGCCAGCAGCCTGGCAGGTAGAGCCTACGAGCAGTACTTC. The encoded protein is CASSLAGRAYEQYF.

The chain has TRBV4-1 and TRBJ1-5; no firm D call. V was clipped by 1 base and J by 6 bases, with 13 bases between them. From germline, CDR1 is MGHRA and CDR2 YSYEKL. This CDR3 is 15 amino acids long. Here the CDR3 DNA reads TGCGCCAGCAGCCAAGGAGAGTATATCGGTCAGCCCCAGCATTTT. The encoded protein is CASSQGEYIGQPQHF.

The rearrangement links TRBV15 to TRBJ2-7; the D gene is possibly TRBD2 (6 bases). This CDR3 contains 14 residues. Germline V gene sequence: CDR1 LNHNV, CDR2 YYDKDF (reference sequence). V lost 4 bases and J lost 3, with 13 bases in between. CDR3 protein: CATSTGGHHYEQYF. DNA of the CDR3: TGTGCCACCAGCACCGGGGGTCATCACTACGAGCAGTACTTC.

V usage is TRBV5-6 and J usage is TRBJ2-2, with 7 bases that match TRBD1. CDR3 length: 15 amino acids. The V gene's germline CDR1 is SGHDT and CDR2 YYEEEE. The V segment lost 7 bases and the J segment 1 base; nucleotides outside the gene matches: 7. CDR3 in amino acids: CASRTTGWNTGELFF. In DNA, the CDR3 is TGTGCCAGCCGTACGACAGGGTGGAACACCGGGGAGCTGTTTTTT.

This clone appeared once. This sequence joins TRBV7-9 and TRBJ1-3; a weak D match, TRBD1 (6 bases). V was cut by 4 bases and J by 4 bases, with 14 bases left in between. CDR3 length equals 15 residues. CDR1 and CDR2 (germline): SEHNR, FQNEAQ (reference sequence). As DNA, the CDR3 is TGTGCCAGCAGCTGGGCTGGGGGCGACGGAAACACCATATATTTT. It encodes CASSWAGGDGNTIYF.

As DNA, the CDR3 is TGTGCCAGCAGCATAAACGGGTTCACTGAAGCTTTCTTT. Encoded protein: CASSINGFTEAFF. The chain employs TRBV11-2 and TRBJ1-1; no firm D call. The germline V and J ends were trimmed by 5 bases and 4 bases, with 11 bases remaining between them. Germline V gives CDR1 SGHAT, CDR2 FQNNGV. The CDR3 covers 13 residues.

V and J are TRBV2 and TRBJ2-6; tentative D call: TRBD2 (6 bases). The CDR3 loop spans 18 amino acids. Germline V gives CDR1 SNHLY, CDR2 FYNNEI. Trimming took 6 bases from V and 1 from J, leaving 19 bases between them. The CDR3: CASRRWGDYPSGANVLTF. CDR3 DNA sequence: TGTGCCAGCAGGCGATGGGGGGATTACCCATCTGGGGCCAACGTCCTGACTTTC.